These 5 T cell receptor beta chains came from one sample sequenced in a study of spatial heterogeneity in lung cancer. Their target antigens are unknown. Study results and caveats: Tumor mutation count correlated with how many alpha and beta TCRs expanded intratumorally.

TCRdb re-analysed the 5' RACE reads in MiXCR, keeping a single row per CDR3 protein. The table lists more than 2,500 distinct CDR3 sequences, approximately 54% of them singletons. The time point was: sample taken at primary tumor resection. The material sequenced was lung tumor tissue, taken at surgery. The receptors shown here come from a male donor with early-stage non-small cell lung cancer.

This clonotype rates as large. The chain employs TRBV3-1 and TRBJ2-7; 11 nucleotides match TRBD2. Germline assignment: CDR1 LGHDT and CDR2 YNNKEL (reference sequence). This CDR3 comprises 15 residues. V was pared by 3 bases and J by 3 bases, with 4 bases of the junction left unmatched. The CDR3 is CASSHVTSGSYEQYF. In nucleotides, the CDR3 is TGTGCCAGCAGCCATGTAACTAGCGGGAGCTACGAGCAGTACTTC.

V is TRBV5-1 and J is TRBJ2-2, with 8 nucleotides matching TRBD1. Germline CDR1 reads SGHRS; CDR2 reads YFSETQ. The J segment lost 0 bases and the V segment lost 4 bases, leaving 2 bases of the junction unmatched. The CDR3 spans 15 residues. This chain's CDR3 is CASSPGGANTGELFF. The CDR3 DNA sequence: TGCGCCAGCAGCCCAGGGGGCGCGAACACCGGGGAGCTGTTTTTT.

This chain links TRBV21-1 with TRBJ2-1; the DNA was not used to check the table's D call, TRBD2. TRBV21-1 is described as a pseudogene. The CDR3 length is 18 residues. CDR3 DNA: TGTGCCAGCAGCAAAGGGATAATAGCGGGACACTCCTACAATGAGCAGTTCTTC. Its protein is CASSKGIIAGHSYNEQFF.

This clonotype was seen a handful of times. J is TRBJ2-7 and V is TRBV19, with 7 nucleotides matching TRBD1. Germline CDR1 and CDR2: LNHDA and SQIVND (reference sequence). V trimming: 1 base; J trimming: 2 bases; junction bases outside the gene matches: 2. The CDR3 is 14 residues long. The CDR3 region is CASSIATGAYEQYF. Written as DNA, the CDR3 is TGTGCCAGTAGTATAGCAACAGGGGCCTACGAGCAGTACTTC.

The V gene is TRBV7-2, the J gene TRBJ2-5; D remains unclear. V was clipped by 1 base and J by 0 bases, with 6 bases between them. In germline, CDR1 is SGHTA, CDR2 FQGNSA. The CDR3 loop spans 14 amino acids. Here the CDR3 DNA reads TGTGCCAGCAGCTTAGGGCGGTACCAAGAGACCCAGTACTTC. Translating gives CASSLGRYQETQYF.